The entry below describes one T cell receptor (beta chain). The sample carries other DNA sequences with the same CDR3. The record originates from a study of blood T cell repertoires in COVID-19. Across the study: Acute and convalescent COVID-19 samples came from the United States, Italy and Spain.

The Seattle site enrolled patients during active infection and followed them longitudinally. V gave up 5 bases and J gave up 4 bases, with 9 bases separating them. CDR1 MNHEY and CDR2 SVGEGT come from the germline V gene. The CDR3 totals 12 residues. Original processing methods: Amplification with reference gene primers provided the estimates of nucleated cell counts. Libraries were prepared by immunoSEQ multiplex PCR; TCRdb keeps only in-frame clonotypes and omits some of them. V and J calls and clone size come straight from that table; D and trimming were deduced from the DNA. The sample yields 150,000 to 250,000 clones, roughly 83% seen once.

The specimen was peripheral blood. This TCR was recovered from a woman between 35 and 50 years old with COVID-19, enrolled during active disease. V is TRBV6-2 or TRBV6-3 and J is TRBJ2-7; possible D gene TRBD1, 6 bases. In DNA, the CDR3 is TGTGCCAGCAGTCGGACAGTATACGAGCAGTACTTC. The encoded protein is CASSRTVYEQYF.